This TCR beta chain was recovered during a study of T-cell memory formation after mild COVID-19. Looking at the study overall: For the most part, TCR clusters were specific to one donor.

Study conclusions and caveats: Day 15 to 85 contracting clones showed balanced CD4/CD8; day 15 to 37 expanders favored CD4+.

In this sample, this clonotype turned up a few times. What it binds is not known. Employing constant-segment primers, 5'RACE generated TCR alpha and TCR beta cDNA libraries bearing sample barcodes and UMIs. TCRdb redid the calling of the 5' RACE reads with MiXCR, one entry per CDR3 protein. The data show roughly 100,000 distinct CDR3 sequences, less than 15% seen once. V was clipped by 0 bases and J by 6 bases, with 15 bases between them. This CDR3 contains 16 residues. Germline-derived CDR1 and CDR2 are SGHNT and YYREEE (reference sequence). V is TRBV5-4 and J is TRBJ2-2; D unclear. The origin of this receptor is a man aged 18 to 30 who had mild COVID-19 (a few samples of this study predate the infection). Cell type and time point are not known. The sequenced material came from PBMCs or a T cell subset sorted from them (not recorded which). The CDR3 is CASSLGSTLFAGELFF. CDR3 nucleotides: TGTGCCAGCAGCTTGGGCTCCACTCTGTTCGCCGGGGAGCTGTTTTTT.